The next 27 T cell receptor beta chains were all read from a single sample in a study of blood T cell repertoires in COVID-19. Method: immunoSEQ multiplex PCR; TCRdb's copy keeps in-frame clones and lacks some. Of about 140,000 clones listed, 85% to 90% were seen once; the top ten hold over 8%. Source material: peripheral blood. Source of these receptors: an older woman with acute or convalescent COVID-19.

The genes are TRBV6-6 and TRBJ2-5, with D perhaps matching TRBD2 (7 bases). Trimming cost V 0 bases and J 3 bases, with 11 bases left between them. Per the germline V gene, CDR1 is MNHNY and CDR2 is SVGAGI (reference sequence). CDR3 size: 15 residues. CDR3: CASSYSRGGKETQYF. The CDR3 DNA is TGTGCCAGCAGTTACTCGAGGGGGGGGAAAGAGACCCAGTACTTC.

The chain links TRBV29-1 to TRBJ1-1; D uncertain. This CDR3 has 14 amino acids. Germline-derived CDR1 and CDR2 are SQVTM and ANQGSEA. The V and J ends lost 2 bases and 2 bases respectively, with 12 bases between them. CDR3 loop: CSVERSAVNTEAFF. CDR3 sequence (DNA): TGCAGCGTTGAACGATCCGCAGTCAACACTGAAGCTTTCTTT.

This chain uses TRBV5-1 with TRBJ2-4; 11 bases agree with TRBD2. This CDR3 is 19 amino acids long. Germline loops: CDR1 SGHRS, CDR2 YFSETQ. The J segment lost 2 bases and the V segment lost 4 bases, leaving 14 bases of the junction unmatched. The CDR3 DNA reads as TGCGCCAGCAGCCTAGCGACTAGCGGGGCCTTCAGTCCCAAAAACATTCAGTACTTC. As protein: CASSLATSGAFSPKNIQYF. The entire variable domain, with the rest obtained from reference TRBV5-1 and TRBJ2-4, is as follows: KAGVTQTPRYLIKTRGQQVTLSCSPISGHRSVSWYQQTPGQGLQFLFEYFSETQRNKGNFPGRFSGRQFSNSRSEMNVSTLELGDSALYLCASSLATSGAFSPKNIQYFGAGTRLSVL.

The gene calls are TRBV6-6 and TRBJ2-1, with D perhaps TRBD1 (6 bases). Trimming took 5 bases from V and 0 from J, leaving 14 bases between them. The CDR3 totals 16 residues. In germline, CDR1 is MNHNY, CDR2 SVGAGI (reference sequence). The CDR3 DNA reads TGTGCCAGCAGTCGACAGGCGATAAGCTCCTACAATGAGCAGTTCTTC. This sequence encodes CASSRQAISSYNEQFF.

The chain has TRBV24-1 and TRBJ1-5; 10 bases match TRBD1. This CDR3 is built from 15 residues. The J segment lost 6 bases and the V segment lost 3 bases, leaving 4 bases of the junction unmatched. CDR1 and CDR2 from the germline V gene are KGHDR and SFDVKD. The CDR3 here is CATSDGTGAGQPQHF. The CDR3 region has the DNA TGTGCCACCAGTGATGGGACAGGGGCGGGTCAGCCCCAGCATTTT.

The rearrangement uses TRBV7-2 and TRBJ2-1, with TRBD2 identical over 10 bases. CDR1 and CDR2 from the germline V gene are SGHTA and FQGNSA. This CDR3 region has 15 residues. The junction had 9 bases not matched to a gene; V was cut back by 4 bases and J by 9 bases. In nucleotides, the CDR3 is TGTGCCAGCAGCTCCGGGACTAGCGTCAATGGTGAGCAGTTCTTC. This translates into CASSSGTSVNGEQFF.

This clone was found once. This chain links TRBV10-2 with TRBJ2-3; 9 bases line up with TRBD2. With V trimmed by 11 bases and J by 5 bases, 14 bases remained unmatched. Germline CDR1 reads WSHSY; CDR2 reads SAAADI. The CDR3 has 15 residues. In nucleotides, the CDR3 is TGCGCCCGACCACGACTAGCGGCGTATAAAGATACGCAGTATTTT. This sequence encodes CARPRLAAYKDTQYF.

This clone is classed as medium-sized. V gene TRBV7-3 combines with J gene TRBJ2-2; D is uncertain. The length of the CDR3 is 15 residues. In germline, CDR1 is SGHTA, CDR2 FQGTGA. The ends were cut back, 2 bases at V and 4 bases at J, with 11 bases in the middle. The CDR3 sequence: CASSLATAATGELFF. CDR3 DNA: TGTGCCAGCAGCTTAGCCACAGCCGCCACCGGGGAGCTGTTTTTT. The full variable domain, completed using reference TRBV7-3 and TRBJ2-2, is GAGVSQTPSNKVTEKGKYVELRCDPISGHTALYWYRQSLGQGPEFLIYFQGTGAADDSGLPNDRFFAVRPEGSVSTLKIQRTERGDSAVYLCASSLATAATGELFFGEGSRLTVL.

This clone was counted a few times. V is TRBV4-1 and J is TRBJ2-5, with 9 bases fitting TRBD1. This CDR3 is built from 17 residues. V lost 3 bases to trimming and J lost 1 base; unmatched junction nucleotides: 9. Germline loops: CDR1 MGHRA, CDR2 YSYEKL. The CDR3 DNA reads as TGCGCCAGCAGCCACTTTGGACAGGGGCCCCTCCAAGAGACCCAGTACTTC. It codes for CASSHFGQGPLQETQYF.

This clone was seen just once. The chain couples TRBV6-2 or TRBV6-3 to TRBJ1-1; the D is unclear. The V gene lost 5 bases and the J gene lost 1 base, with 17 bases spanning the gap. Looked up from germline, CDR1 is MNHEY and CDR2 is SVGEGT. The CDR3 loop spans 16 amino acids. CDR3 loop: CASSPTSGVWNTEAFF. The DNA of the CDR3 is TGTGCCAGCAGTCCGACCTCGGGTGTTTGGAACACTGAAGCTTTCTTT.

The rearrangement uses TRBV3-1 (or the pseudogene TRBV3-2) and TRBJ1-4; 7 bases are a match to TRBD1. In germline, CDR1 is LGHDT, CDR2 YNNKEL (reference sequence). CDR3 size: 13 residues. V dropped 4 bases and J dropped 8; count of bases not matched to a gene: 4. The CDR3 loop is CASSRAGGEKLFF. For the CDR3, the DNA is TGTGCCAGCAGCCGAGCAGGGGGGGAAAAACTGTTTTTT.

This sequence joins TRBV28 and TRBJ2-7; 9 bases agree with TRBD2. V gave up 6 bases and J gave up 1 base; unmatched junction bases: 7. This CDR3 is built from 15 residues. Germline V gene sequence: CDR1 MDHEN, CDR2 SYDVKM. This chain's CDR3 is CASSETSGASYEQYF. For the CDR3, the DNA is TGTGCCAGCAGCGAGACTAGCGGAGCTTCCTACGAGCAGTACTTC.

The chain links TRBV5-1 to TRBJ1-2; D remains unclear. Trimming removed 0 bases at V and 6 bases at J, with 9 bases between. The CDR3 is made up of 13 amino acids. Germline V gives CDR1 SGHRS, CDR2 YFSETQ. The CDR3 reads CASSLGGYNGYTF. The CDR3 DNA reads as TGCGCCAGCAGCTTGGGAGGGTATAATGGCTACACCTTC.

V usage is TRBV19 and J usage is TRBJ2-3; the D is unclear. Per the germline V gene, CDR1 is LNHDA and CDR2 is SQIVND (reference sequence). The germline V and J ends were trimmed by 1 base and 0 bases, with 5 bases remaining between them. The CDR3 spans 14 residues. The CDR3 coding sequence is TGTGCCAGTAGTATAGGGGCTAGCACAGATACGCAGTATTTT. Translated: CASSIGASTDTQYF.

The V gene is TRBV5-5, the J gene TRBJ1-4; D possibly corresponds to TRBD1 (6 bases). Trimming took 3 bases from V and 4 from J, leaving 10 bases between them. This CDR3 comprises 14 residues. The germline gives CDR1 SGHKS, CDR2 YYEKEE (reference sequence). The DNA for the CDR3 is TGTGCCAGCAGCTCCGGACAGTTTAATGAAAAACTGTTTTTT. Translated: CASSSGQFNEKLFF.

This clone was recorded many times. V is TRBV9 and J is TRBJ2-7, with 8 bases aligning to TRBD1. CDR1 is SGDLS, CDR2 YYNGEE, per germline. This CDR3 has 15 residues. Germline trimming cut 4 bases from V and 4 bases from J; bases unmatched to any gene: 10. CDR3 loop: CASSPRGDRLYEQYF. The CDR3 nucleotides are TGTGCCAGCAGCCCTAGAGGGGACAGGCTTTACGAGCAGTACTTC.

The chain joins TRBV6-1 to TRBJ1-5, with D unclear. The CDR3 spans 14 residues. Trimming shortened V by 3 bases and J by 3 bases, and 9 bases separated the two germline ends. Germline values: CDR1 MNHNS, CDR2 SASEGT. CDR3 in DNA: TGTGCCAGCAGTGAGCAGAAATCCAATCAGCCCCAGCATTTT. Encoded protein: CASSEQKSNQPQHF.

The chain recombines TRBV4-1 with TRBJ1-6; 9 nucleotides line up with TRBD1. The germline V gene has CDR1 MGHRA and CDR2 YSYEKL. The length of the CDR3 is 15 residues. V shed 1 base, J shed 8 bases, and the junction held 3 bases outside the gene matches. The CDR3 spells CASSQGQGEDSPLHF. The DNA of the CDR3 is TGCGCCAGCAGCCAAGGACAGGGGGAAGATTCACCCCTCCACTTT.

The chain couples TRBV5-1 to TRBJ2-7; D may be TRBD1 (6 bases). Germline V gene lookup returns CDR1 SGHRS and CDR2 YFSETQ. This CDR3 has 17 amino acids. Trimming left V 0 bases short and J 2 bases short, with 18 bases between. CDR3 in DNA: TGCGCCAGCAGCTTGGTAGCCCGGACAGAGACCCCCTACGAGCAGTACTTC. It encodes CASSLVARTETPYEQYF.

The V gene is TRBV5-4, the J gene TRBJ1-1; 9 nucleotides agree with TRBD1. V lost 2 bases, J lost 0 bases, and 2 bases stayed unmatched. The CDR3 sequence is 15 residues long. Germline V gene lookup returns CDR1 SGHNT and CDR2 YYREEE (reference sequence). CDR3 nucleotides: TGTGCCAGCAGCTTAGACAGGGGGTTGAACACTGAAGCTTTCTTT. It translates to CASSLDRGLNTEAFF.

The CDR3 sequence is CASILQGTNEKLFF. Here the CDR3 DNA reads TGTGCCAGCATCTTACAGGGGACTAATGAAAAACTGTTTTTT. V and J are TRBV2 and TRBJ1-4, with 7 positions matching TRBD1. Germline V gene data show CDR1 as SNHLY and CDR2 as FYNNEI. Germline trimming cut 7 bases from V and 2 bases from J; bases unmatched to any gene: 4. The CDR3 contains 14 residues.

The CDR3 DNA reads as TGTGCCAGCAGCCAAGACCGACTAGATCGCACAGATACGCAGTATTTT. Its translation: CASSQDRLDRTDTQYF. The chain employs TRBV3-1 (or the pseudogene TRBV3-2) and TRBJ2-3, with TRBD2 as a possible D gene (6 bases). This CDR3 spans 16 amino acids. V shed 0 bases and J shed 1 base, with 11 bases lying between them. Germline V gene data show CDR1 as LGHDT and CDR2 as YNNKEL (reference sequence).

The J gene is TRBJ2-3, the V gene TRBV9; D unresolved. The germline V and J ends were trimmed by 4 bases and 2 bases, with 5 bases remaining between them. The CDR3 totals 12 residues. The germline gives CDR1 SGDLS, CDR2 YYNGEE. CDR3 in DNA: TGTGCCAGCAGCCCCTCCACAGATACGCAGTATTTT. It codes for CASSPSTDTQYF. The full variable domain, rest sourced from reference TRBV9 and TRBJ2-3, is DSGVTQTPKHLITATGQRVTLRCSPRSGDLSVYWYQQSLDQGLQFLIQYYNGEERAKGNILERFSAQQFPDLHSELNLSSLELGDSALYFCASSPSTDTQYFGPGTRLTVL.

This chain uses TRBV19 with TRBJ2-3; 12 bases are shared with TRBD2. From germline, CDR1 is LNHDA and CDR2 SQIVND (reference sequence). J gave up 6 bases and V 5 bases, and 6 bases lay outside the gene matches. CDR3 length equals 15 residues. CDR3 nucleotide sequence: TGTGCCAGTAGTGTTAGACTAGCGGGGGTCGATACGCAGTATTTT. Amino acid sequence: CASSVRLAGVDTQYF.

The CDR3 nucleotides read TGTGCCAGCAAGGGAGTGGGTGAGCAGTACTTC. This codes for CASKGVGEQYF. This chain connects TRBV6-6 to TRBJ2-7, with D tentatively TRBD2 (5 bases). V was clipped by 7 bases and J by 7 bases, with 11 bases between them. Per the germline V gene, CDR1 is MNHNY and CDR2 is SVGAGI (reference sequence). CDR3 length equals 11 residues.

The chain has TRBV5-6 and TRBJ1-1, with a weak D call TRBD1 (5 bases). This CDR3 spans 16 amino acids. Trimming removed 4 bases from V and 1 base from J, with 17 bases in between. The germline gives CDR1 SGHDT, CDR2 YYEEEE. Here the CDR3 reads CASSIIGAARNTEAFF. The CDR3 DNA reads as TGTGCCAGCAGCATTATAGGGGCCGCTCGGAACACTGAAGCTTTCTTT.

The chain uses TRBV21-1 and TRBJ2-5; the D call TRBD1 from the table was never checked on the DNA. TRBV21-1 is reported as a pseudogene. This CDR3 is built from 15 residues. The CDR3 protein is CASKSWALAGETQYF. The CDR3 DNA sequence: TGTGCCAGCAAAAGTTGGGCGCTGGCTGGTGAGACCCAGTACTTC.